Below, 21 T cell receptor beta chains from the same sample are listed, as sequenced in a study of response to subunit inactivated influenza vaccine. TCRdb re-derived calls from the RT-PCR reads in MiXCR, one entry per CDR3 protein. The table includes roughly 700,000 distinct CDR3 sequences, 14% detected once. The sample was PBMCs from blood, taken approximately 15 days before vaccination. The receptors come from a man aged 45-65 years who received an inactivated influenza vaccine.

This clonotype was seen only a few times. The rearrangement joins TRBV5-1 to TRBJ2-7, with 10 bases identical to TRBD1. J lost 3 bases, V lost 5 bases, and 5 bases had no gene match. This CDR3 is 14 amino acids long. Germline V lookup: CDR1 SGHRS, CDR2 YFSETQ. The CDR3 here is CASSLDRGNYEQYF. Written as DNA, the CDR3 is TGCGCCAGCAGTCTGGACAGGGGGAACTACGAGCAGTACTTC.

CDR3 region: CSVDKGADTQYF. CDR3 coding DNA: TGCAGCGTTGACAAGGGGGCAGATACGCAGTATTTT. V and J are TRBV29-1 and TRBJ2-3; possible D gene TRBD1, 6 bases. The CDR3 covers 12 residues. V lost 3 bases and J 4 bases, leaving 8 bases between the germline ends. Germline lookup yields CDR1 SQVTM and CDR2 ANQGSEA.

There are a few counts of this clonotype. The rearrangement uses TRBV9 and TRBJ2-1; D gene ambiguous. This CDR3 contains 16 residues. Trimming pared 0 bases from V and 1 base from J, leaving 11 bases between. From germline, CDR1 is SGDLS and CDR2 YYNGEE. CDR3 sequence: CASSVGGSSSYNEQFF. For the CDR3, the DNA is TGTGCCAGCAGCGTAGGAGGTAGCTCTTCCTACAATGAGCAGTTCTTC. Using reference TRBV9 and TRBJ2-1 for the parts outside the CDR3, the full variable domain is DSGVTQTPKHLITATGQRVTLRCSPRSGDLSVYWYQQSLDQGLQFLIQYYNGEERAKGNILERFSAQQFPDLHSELNLSSLELGDSALYFCASSVGGSSSYNEQFFGPGTRLTVL.

This chain uses TRBV20-1 with TRBJ2-3; 8 positions match TRBD2. CDR3 length equals 15 residues. The V gene end was trimmed by 3 bases and the J gene end by 3 bases; junction bases not matched to a gene: 8. The germline V gene has CDR1 DFQATT and CDR2 SNEGSKA (reference sequence). CDR3 in DNA: TGCAGTGCTAGGCCTACAGGACTAGCTACAGATACGCAGTATTTT. It translates to CSARPTGLATDTQYF.

This clonotype occurred a few times. The chain joins TRBV7-7 to TRBJ2-7; D might be TRBD1 (5 bases). This CDR3 comprises 14 residues. CDR1 is SSHAT, CDR2 FNYEAQ, per germline (reference sequence). V was clipped by 5 bases and J by 3 bases, with 14 bases between them. The CDR3 spells CASSPSQGGYEQYF. The CDR3 DNA sequence: TGTGCCAGCAGCCCCAGCCAGGGTGGCTACGAGCAGTACTTC.

There are a few counts of this clonotype. The J gene is TRBJ2-1, the V gene TRBV10-3; 10 nucleotides line up with TRBD1. The germline gives CDR1 ENHRY, CDR2 SYGVKD. With V trimmed by 4 bases and J by 7 bases, 7 bases remained unmatched. The CDR3 runs 15 residues. CDR3 nucleotide sequence: TGTGCCATCAGTGCTGGGACAGGGGCAGGGAATGAGCAGTTCTTC. Translated, it gives CAISAGTGAGNEQFF.

V and J are TRBV27 and TRBJ1-2; D gene unclear. V lost 3 bases and J 4 bases, leaving 15 bases between the germline ends. The CDR3 has 15 amino acids. Looked up from germline, CDR1 is MNHEY and CDR2 is SMNVEV (reference sequence). CDR3 DNA sequence: TGTGCCAGCAGTTTTTCGGCGGGCTCCCTCTATGGCTACACCTTC. This gives the protein CASSFSAGSLYGYTF.

This clonotype came up many times. V usage is TRBV6-1 and J usage is TRBJ2-2; maybe TRBD1 (6 bases). Deletions cut 6 bases from V and 5 bases from J, with 13 bases between. Germline V gene data show CDR1 as MNHNS and CDR2 as SASEGT. This CDR3 has 14 amino acids. CDR3 DNA sequence: TGTGCCAGCAGAATGGCAGGGGTAACCGGGGAGCTGTTTTTT. As protein: CASRMAGVTGELFF.

This clonotype was observed a few times. V usage is TRBV12-3 or TRBV12-4 and J usage is TRBJ2-3, with 7 bases that match TRBD2. This CDR3 has 15 amino acids. V shed 5 bases and J 0 bases; nucleotides not matched to a gene: 5. The CDR3 here is CASSGGAGSTDTQYF. Here the CDR3 DNA reads TGTGCCAGCAGTGGCGGAGCGGGGAGCACAGATACGCAGTATTTT.

The sample holds many counts of this clonotype. The chain recombines TRBV6-1 with TRBJ2-1, with D possibly being TRBD1 or TRBD2 (6 bases each). This CDR3 is 14 amino acids long. V lost 8 bases and J 7 bases, leaving 18 bases between the germline ends. CDR1 is MNHNS, CDR2 SASEGT, per germline. The CDR3 loop reads CASLWGASRNEQFF. CDR3 DNA sequence: TGTGCCAGCCTCTGGGGGGCCTCCAGAAATGAGCAGTTCTTC.

This clonotype has just a few counts. The rearrangement links TRBV6-2 or TRBV6-3 to TRBJ2-7; D perhaps matches TRBD1 (6 bases). The V end was cut by 2 bases, the J end by 1 base, with 15 bases between. The CDR3 covers 16 residues. The germline V gene encodes CDR1 MNHEY and CDR2 SVGEGT. DNA for the CDR3: TGTGCCAGCAGTTACCCGACAGGCGGCTTATCCTACGAGCAGTACTTC. Protein: CASSYPTGGLSYEQYF.

V and J are TRBV20-1 and TRBJ1-5; 7 bases agree with TRBD1. This CDR3 has 13 amino acids. The V and J ends lost 4 bases and 2 bases, in that order; junction bases with no gene match: 2. Germline-derived CDR1 and CDR2 are DFQATT and SNEGSKA (reference sequence). DNA for the CDR3: TGCAGTGCTACTGGACAGGGCAATCAGCCCCAGCATTTT. Its protein product is CSATGQGNQPQHF.

The J gene is TRBJ1-5, the V gene TRBV15; D is ambiguous. Trimming shortened V by 1 base and J by 3 bases, and 7 bases separated the two germline ends. CDR3 length: 14 amino acids. Germline loops: CDR1 LNHNV, CDR2 YYDKDF (reference sequence). The CDR3 here is CATSRAGNNQPQHF. In DNA, the CDR3 is TGTGCCACCAGCAGAGCAGGAAACAATCAGCCCCAGCATTTT.

This clonotype was picked up a small number of times. This chain links TRBV12-3 or TRBV12-4 with TRBJ2-5; D is perhaps TRBD2 (6 bases). The CDR3 has 15 amino acids. V was shortened by 1 base and J by 5 bases, with 14 bases between the two germline ends. The CDR3 bases are TGTGCCAGCAGTTTAGTCGTGGGGGGATGGGAGACCCAGTACTTC. It yields the protein CASSLVVGGWETQYF.

This clonotype came up a few times. V gene TRBV29-1 combines with J gene TRBJ2-5, with D possibly matching TRBD2 (7 bases). CDR1 and CDR2 from the germline V gene are SQVTM and ANQGSEA. There are 12 residues in the CDR3. Trimming removed 5 bases at V and 6 bases at J, with 13 bases between. This chain's CDR3 is CSVLRGAKTQYF. CDR3 in DNA: TGCAGCGTTCTTCGGGGGGCGAAGACCCAGTACTTC. The full variable domain, in which reference TRBV29-1 and TRBJ2-5 provide the parts outside the CDR3, is SAVISQKPSRDICQRGTSLTIQCQVDSQVTMMFWYRQQPGQSLTLIATANQGSEATYESGFVIDKFPISRPNLTFSTLTVSNMSPEDSSIYLCSVLRGAKTQYFGPGTRLLVL.

There are a few counts of this clonotype. This may arise from a read error, as a much more abundant clone is one base away. V gene TRBV7-9 combines with J gene TRBJ2-7, with 10 bases matching TRBD2. Looked up from germline, CDR1 is SEHNR and CDR2 is FQNEAQ (reference sequence). There are 15 residues in the CDR3. CDR3 nucleotides: TGTTCCAGCAGCCGAGCGGGAGGGCCGACCAACGAGCAGTACTTC. Encoded protein: CSSSRAGGPTNEQYF.

This clonotype was picked up a small number of times. V and J are TRBV21-1 and TRBJ1-5; the D call in the table, TRBD1, was not verified against the DNA. TRBV21-1 is reported as a pseudogene. This CDR3 is built from 14 residues. CDR3 residues: CARGTEYSNQPQHF. CDR3 in DNA: TGTGCCCGAGGGACAGAATATAGCAATCAGCCCCAGCATTTT.

This rearrangement joins TRBV4-3 to TRBJ1-2; D may be TRBD1 (5 bases). The V gene's germline CDR1 is LGHNA and CDR2 YSLEER. The CDR3 spans 17 residues. Trimming took off 3 bases at V and 4 bases at J, with 21 bases between the two ends. This chain's CDR3 is CASSHFNRDGFFYGYTF. Written as DNA, the CDR3 is TGCGCCAGCAGCCATTTCAACCGGGACGGATTTTTCTATGGCTACACCTTC.

The chain joins TRBV5-6 to TRBJ2-7; D unresolved. Germline V gives CDR1 SGHDT, CDR2 YYEEEE. Deletions cut 4 bases from V and 5 bases from J, with 10 bases between. CDR3 length: 12 amino acids. CDR3 region: CASSPLSDEQYF. CDR3 nucleotides: TGTGCCAGCAGCCCCTTGTCAGACGAGCAGTACTTC.

A few counts support this clonotype. The V call is TRBV20-1, the J call TRBJ2-7; D perhaps matches TRBD1 (5 bases). V lost 2 bases and J lost 3, with 8 bases in between. Germline-derived CDR1 and CDR2 are DFQATT and SNEGSKA (reference sequence). This CDR3 region has 12 residues. The CDR3 nucleotides are TGCAGTGCTAGAACAGGTCTCTACGAGCAGTACTTC. It encodes CSARTGLYEQYF.

The chain is built from TRBV7-2 and TRBJ1-4; D gene ambiguous. Per the germline V gene, CDR1 is SGHTA and CDR2 is FQGNSA. CDR3 length: 16 amino acids. Deletions cut 1 base from V and 5 bases from J, with 14 bases between. The CDR3 DNA reads as TGTGCCAGCAGCTTAGGCTCCCGGAGAGTGAATGAAAAACTGTTTTTT. Translated: CASSLGSRRVNEKLFF.